This T cell receptor beta chain was recorded in a study of T cell responses to AZD1222 COVID-19 vaccine. On this clone: Its antigen is not known.

Broader study findings: A mostly white British donor set with more females was recruited, and clonal diversity was possibly underestimated. Recipients of AZD1222 seropositive at baseline numbered only five or six.

The V and J ends lost 5 bases and 0 bases respectively, with 7 bases between them. CDR3 size: 13 residues. From germline, CDR1 is SNHLY and CDR2 FYNNEI. Here immunoSEQ multiplex PCR was the method, and the copy in TCRdb shows in-frame clones only, minus some. This sample carries some 120,000 clones, approximately 88% of them seen once, and the ten largest clones take 28%. This TCR was recovered from an adult in good health. The starting material was peripheral blood, obtained on day 0 of AZD1222 vaccination. The rearrangement joins TRBV2 to TRBJ1-1; possible D gene TRBD1, 5 bases. Here the CDR3 DNA reads TGTGCCAGCAGTACAGGAATGAACACTGAAGCTTTCTTT. It codes for CASSTGMNTEAFF.